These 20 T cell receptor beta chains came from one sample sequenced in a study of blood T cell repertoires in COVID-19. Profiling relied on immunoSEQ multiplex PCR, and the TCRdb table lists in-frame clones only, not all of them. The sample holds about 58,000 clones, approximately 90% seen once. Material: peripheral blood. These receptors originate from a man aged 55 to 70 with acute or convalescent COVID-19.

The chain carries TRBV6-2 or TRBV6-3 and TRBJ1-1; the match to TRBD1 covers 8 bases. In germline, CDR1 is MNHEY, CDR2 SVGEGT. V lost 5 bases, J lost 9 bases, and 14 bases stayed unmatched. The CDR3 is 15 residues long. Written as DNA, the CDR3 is TGTGCCAGCAGTCCCGTTTTTCAGGGGGCATTTCAAGCTTTCTTT. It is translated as CASSPVFQGAFQAFF.

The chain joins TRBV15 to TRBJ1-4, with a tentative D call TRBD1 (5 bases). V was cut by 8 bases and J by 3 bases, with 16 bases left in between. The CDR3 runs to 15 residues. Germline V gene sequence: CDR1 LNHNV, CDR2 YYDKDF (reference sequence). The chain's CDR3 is CATAPGGVANEKLFF. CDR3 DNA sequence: TGTGCCACCGCCCCCGGGGGGGTAGCTAATGAAAAACTGTTTTTT.

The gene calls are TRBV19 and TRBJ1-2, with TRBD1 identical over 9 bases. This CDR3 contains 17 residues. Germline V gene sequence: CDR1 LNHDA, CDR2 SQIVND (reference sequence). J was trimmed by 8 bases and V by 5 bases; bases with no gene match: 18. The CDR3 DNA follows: TGTGCCAGTAGTCTTTGGGGACAACAGGGGGCGAATTACGGCTACACCTTC. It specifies CASSLWGQQGANYGYTF.

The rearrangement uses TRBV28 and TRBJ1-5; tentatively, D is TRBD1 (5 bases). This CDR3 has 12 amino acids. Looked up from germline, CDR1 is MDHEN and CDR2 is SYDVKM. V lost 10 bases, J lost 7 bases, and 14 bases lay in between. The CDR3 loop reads CATQGGRQPQHF. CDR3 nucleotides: TGTGCCACCCAGGGAGGTAGGCAGCCCCAGCATTTT.

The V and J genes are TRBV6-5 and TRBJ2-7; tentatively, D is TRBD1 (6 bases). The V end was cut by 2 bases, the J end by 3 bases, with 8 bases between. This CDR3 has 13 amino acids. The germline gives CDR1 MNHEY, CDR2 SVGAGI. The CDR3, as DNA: TGTGCCAGCAGTTACACCAGGGGCTACGAGCAGTACTTC. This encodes CASSYTRGYEQYF.

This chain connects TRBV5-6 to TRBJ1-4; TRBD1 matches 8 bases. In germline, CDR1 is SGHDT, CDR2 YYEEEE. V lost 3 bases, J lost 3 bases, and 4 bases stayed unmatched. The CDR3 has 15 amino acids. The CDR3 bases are TGTGCCAGCAGCTCAGGGGGCGCCCCTAATGAAAAACTGTTTTTT. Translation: CASSSGGAPNEKLFF.

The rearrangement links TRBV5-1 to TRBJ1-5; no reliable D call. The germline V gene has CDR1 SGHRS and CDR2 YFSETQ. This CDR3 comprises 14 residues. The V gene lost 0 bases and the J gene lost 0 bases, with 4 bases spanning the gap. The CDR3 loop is CASSLDGSNQPQHF. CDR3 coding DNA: TGCGCCAGCAGCTTGGACGGTAGCAATCAGCCCCAGCATTTT.

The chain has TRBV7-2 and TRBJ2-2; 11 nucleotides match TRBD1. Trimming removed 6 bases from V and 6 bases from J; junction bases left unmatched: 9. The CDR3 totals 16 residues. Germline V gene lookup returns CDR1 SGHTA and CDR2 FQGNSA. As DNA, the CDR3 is TGTGCCAGCAGTCGAAGGACAGGGGGCATCGCCGGGGAGCTGTTTTTT. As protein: CASSRRTGGIAGELFF.

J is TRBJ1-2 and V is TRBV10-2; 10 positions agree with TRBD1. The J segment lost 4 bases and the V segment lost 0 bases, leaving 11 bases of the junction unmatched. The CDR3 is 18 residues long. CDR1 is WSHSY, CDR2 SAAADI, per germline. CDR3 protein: CASSESGEGQGKPYGYTF. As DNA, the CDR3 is TGCGCCAGCAGTGAGTCCGGGGAGGGACAGGGGAAACCCTATGGCTACACCTTC.

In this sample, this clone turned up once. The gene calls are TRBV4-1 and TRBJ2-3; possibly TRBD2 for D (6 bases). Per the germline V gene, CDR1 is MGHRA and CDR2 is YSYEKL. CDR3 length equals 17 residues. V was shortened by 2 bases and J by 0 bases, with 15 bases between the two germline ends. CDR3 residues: CASSQRGGATSTDTQYF. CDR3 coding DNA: TGCGCCAGCAGCCAACGTGGCGGGGCGACTAGCACAGATACGCAGTATTTT.

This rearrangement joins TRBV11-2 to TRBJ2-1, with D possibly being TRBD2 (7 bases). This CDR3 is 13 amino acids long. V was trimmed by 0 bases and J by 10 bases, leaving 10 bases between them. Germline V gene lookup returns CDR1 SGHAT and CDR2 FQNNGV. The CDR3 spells CASSLEGGHEQFF. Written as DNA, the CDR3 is TGTGCCAGCAGCTTAGAGGGGGGGCACGAGCAGTTCTTC.

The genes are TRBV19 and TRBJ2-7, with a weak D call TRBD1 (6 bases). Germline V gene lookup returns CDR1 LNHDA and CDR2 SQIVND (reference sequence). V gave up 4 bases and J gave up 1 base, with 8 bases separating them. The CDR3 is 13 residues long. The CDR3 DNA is TGTGCCAGTAGTAGGACAGCGTCCTACGAGCAGTACTTC. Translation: CASSRTASYEQYF. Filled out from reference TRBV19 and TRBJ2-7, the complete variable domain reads DGGITQSPKYLFRKEGQNVTLSCEQNLNHDAMYWYRQDPGQGLRLIYYSQIVNDFQKGDIAEGYSVSREKKESFPLTVTSAQKNPTAFYLCASSRTASYEQYFGPGTRLTVT.

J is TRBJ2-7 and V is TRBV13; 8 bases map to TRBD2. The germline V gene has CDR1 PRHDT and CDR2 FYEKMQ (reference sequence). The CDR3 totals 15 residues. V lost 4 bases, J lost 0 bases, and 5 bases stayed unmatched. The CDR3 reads CASSYLSGNSYEQYF. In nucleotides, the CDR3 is TGTGCCAGCAGCTACCTTAGCGGGAACTCCTACGAGCAGTACTTC.

CDR3 sequence (DNA): TGTGCCAGCAGCCTGGGGGGGAGGGACTATGGCTACACCTTC. Translated, it gives CASSLGGRDYGYTF. The V call is TRBV7-8, the J call TRBJ1-2; TRBD1 might be the D (5 bases). Trimming took off 5 bases at V and 3 bases at J, with 13 bases between the two ends. This CDR3 spans 14 amino acids. Germline assignment: CDR1 SGHVS and CDR2 FQNEAQ.

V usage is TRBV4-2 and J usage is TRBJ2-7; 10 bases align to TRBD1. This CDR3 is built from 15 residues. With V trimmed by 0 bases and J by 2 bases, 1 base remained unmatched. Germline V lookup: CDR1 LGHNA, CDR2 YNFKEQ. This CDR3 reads CASSQEGTGAYEQYF. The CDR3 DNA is TGTGCCAGCAGCCAAGAAGGGACAGGGGCCTACGAGCAGTACTTC.

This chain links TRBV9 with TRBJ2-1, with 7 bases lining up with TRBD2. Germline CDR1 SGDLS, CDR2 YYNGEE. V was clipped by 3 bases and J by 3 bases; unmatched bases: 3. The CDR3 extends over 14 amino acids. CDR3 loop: CASSEGLYYNEQFF. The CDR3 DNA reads TGTGCCAGCAGCGAGGGACTATACTACAATGAGCAGTTCTTC.

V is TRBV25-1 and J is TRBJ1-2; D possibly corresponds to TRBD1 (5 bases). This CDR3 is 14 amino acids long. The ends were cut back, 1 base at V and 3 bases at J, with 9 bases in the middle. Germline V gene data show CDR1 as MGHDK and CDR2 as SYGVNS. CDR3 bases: TGTGCCAGCAGTGAATTAGGGACTGACTATGGCTACACCTTC. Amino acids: CASSELGTDYGYTF.

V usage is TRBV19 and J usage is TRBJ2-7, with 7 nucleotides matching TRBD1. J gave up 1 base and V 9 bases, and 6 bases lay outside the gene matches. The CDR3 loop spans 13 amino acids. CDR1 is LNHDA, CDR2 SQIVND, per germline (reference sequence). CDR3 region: CARYRGQSYEQYF. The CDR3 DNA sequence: TGTGCCAGATACAGGGGCCAATCCTACGAGCAGTACTTC.

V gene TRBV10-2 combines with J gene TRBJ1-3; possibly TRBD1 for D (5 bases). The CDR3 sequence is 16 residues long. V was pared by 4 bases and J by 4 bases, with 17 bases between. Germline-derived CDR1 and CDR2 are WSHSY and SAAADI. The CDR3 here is CASSARAQSPGNTIYF. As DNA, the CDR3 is TGCGCCAGCAGTGCCAGGGCACAGTCTCCGGGAAACACCATATATTTT.

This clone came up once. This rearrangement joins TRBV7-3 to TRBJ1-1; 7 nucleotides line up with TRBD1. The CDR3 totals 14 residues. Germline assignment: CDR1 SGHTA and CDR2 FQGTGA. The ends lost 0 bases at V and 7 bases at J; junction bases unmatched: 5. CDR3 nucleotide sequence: TGTGCCAGCAGCTTAACAGGGGGCGTCGGTGAAGCTTTCTTT. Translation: CASSLTGGVGEAFF.